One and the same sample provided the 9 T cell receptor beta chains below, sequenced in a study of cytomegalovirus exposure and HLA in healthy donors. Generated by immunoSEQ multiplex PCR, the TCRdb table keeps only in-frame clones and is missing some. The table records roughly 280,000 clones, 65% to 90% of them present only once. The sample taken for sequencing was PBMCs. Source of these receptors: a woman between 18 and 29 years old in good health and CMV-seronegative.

The CDR3 protein is CASSAPRSGDEDTQYF. CDR3 DNA sequence: TGTGCCAGCAGTGCCCCCCGCTCGGGAGATGAAGATACGCAGTATTTT. The chain uses TRBV6-1 and TRBJ2-3, with a weak D call TRBD2 (6 bases). Trimming pared 4 bases from V and 5 bases from J, leaving 19 bases between. The CDR3 consists of 16 residues. Germline V lookup: CDR1 MNHNS, CDR2 SASEGT.

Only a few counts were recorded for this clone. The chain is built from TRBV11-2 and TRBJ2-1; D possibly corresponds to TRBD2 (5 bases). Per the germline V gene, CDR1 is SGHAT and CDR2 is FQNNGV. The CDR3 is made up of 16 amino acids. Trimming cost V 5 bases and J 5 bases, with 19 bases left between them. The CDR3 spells CASSTPDFLGDNEQFF. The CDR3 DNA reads TGTGCCAGCAGCACCCCGGACTTCCTTGGGGACAATGAGCAGTTCTTC.

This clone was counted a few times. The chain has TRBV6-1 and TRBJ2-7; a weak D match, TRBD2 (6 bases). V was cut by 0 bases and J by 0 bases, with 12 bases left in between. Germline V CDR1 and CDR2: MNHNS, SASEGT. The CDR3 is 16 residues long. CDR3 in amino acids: CASSEAWGLSSYEQYF. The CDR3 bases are TGTGCCAGCAGTGAAGCGTGGGGACTCTCCTCCTACGAGCAGTACTTC.

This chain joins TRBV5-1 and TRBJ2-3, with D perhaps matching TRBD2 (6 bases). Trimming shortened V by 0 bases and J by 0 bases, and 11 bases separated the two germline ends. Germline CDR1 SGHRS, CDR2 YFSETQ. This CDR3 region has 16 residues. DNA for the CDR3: TGCGCCAGCAGCTTGGCCCCCGGGACTAGCACAGATACGCAGTATTTT. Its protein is CASSLAPGTSTDTQYF.

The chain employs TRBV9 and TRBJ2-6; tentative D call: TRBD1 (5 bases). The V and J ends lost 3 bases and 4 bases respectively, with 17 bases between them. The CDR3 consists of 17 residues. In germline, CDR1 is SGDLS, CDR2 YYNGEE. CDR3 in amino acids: CASSASVVGQGANVLTF. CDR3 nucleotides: TGTGCCAGCAGCGCCTCTGTGGTGGGGCAAGGGGCCAACGTCCTGACTTTC.

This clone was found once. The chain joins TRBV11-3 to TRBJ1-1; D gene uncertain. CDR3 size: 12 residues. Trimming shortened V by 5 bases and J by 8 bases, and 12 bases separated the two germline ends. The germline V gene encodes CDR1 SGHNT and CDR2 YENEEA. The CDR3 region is CASSRPFAEAFF. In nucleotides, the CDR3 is TGTGCCAGCAGCCGTCCTTTCGCGGAAGCTTTCTTT. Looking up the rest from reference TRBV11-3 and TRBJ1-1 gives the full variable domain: EAGVVQSPRYKIIEKKQPVAFWCNPISGHNTLYWYLQNLGQGPELLIRYENEEAVDDSQLPKDRFSAERLKGVDSTLKIQPAELGDSAVYLCASSRPFAEAFFGQGTRLTVV.

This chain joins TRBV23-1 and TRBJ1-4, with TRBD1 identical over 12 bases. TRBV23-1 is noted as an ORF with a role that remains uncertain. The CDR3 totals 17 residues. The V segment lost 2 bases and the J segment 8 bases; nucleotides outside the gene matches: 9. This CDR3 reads CASSQPLGQGAGEKLFF. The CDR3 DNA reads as TGCGCCAGCAGTCAACCCCTGGGACAGGGGGCTGGCGAAAAACTGTTTTTT.

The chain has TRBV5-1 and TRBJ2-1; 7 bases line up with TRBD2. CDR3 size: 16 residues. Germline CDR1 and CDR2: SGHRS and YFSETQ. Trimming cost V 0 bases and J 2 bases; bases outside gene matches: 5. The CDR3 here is CASSLEAGVAYNEQFF. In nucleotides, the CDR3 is TGCGCCAGCAGCTTGGAGGCGGGAGTCGCCTACAATGAGCAGTTCTTC.

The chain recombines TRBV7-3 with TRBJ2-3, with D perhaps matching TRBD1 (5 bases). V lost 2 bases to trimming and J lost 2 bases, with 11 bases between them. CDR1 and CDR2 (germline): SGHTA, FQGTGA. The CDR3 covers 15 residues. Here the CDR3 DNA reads TGTGCCAGCAGCTTAGACAGAACCTCCACAGATACGCAGTATTTT. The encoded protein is CASSLDRTSTDTQYF.